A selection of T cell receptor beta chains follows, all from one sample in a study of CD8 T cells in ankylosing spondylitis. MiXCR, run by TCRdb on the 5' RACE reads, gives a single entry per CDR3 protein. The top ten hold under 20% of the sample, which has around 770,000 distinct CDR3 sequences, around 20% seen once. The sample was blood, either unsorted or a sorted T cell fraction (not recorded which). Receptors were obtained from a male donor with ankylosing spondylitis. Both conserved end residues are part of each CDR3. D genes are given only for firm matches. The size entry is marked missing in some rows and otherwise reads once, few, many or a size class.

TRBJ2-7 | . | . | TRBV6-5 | TGTGCCAGCAGCTACTACTCAGGGGAGCAGTACTTC | CASSYYSGEQYF
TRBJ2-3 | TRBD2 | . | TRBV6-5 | TGTGCCAGCAGTTATAGAGCGGGAGAGGATACGCAGTATTTT | CASSYRAGEDTQYF
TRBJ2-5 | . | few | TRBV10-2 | TGCGCCAGCAGTGAGATTATTACCGGGGAGGAAGAGACCCAGTACTTC | CASSEIITGEEETQYF
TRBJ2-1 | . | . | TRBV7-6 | TGTGCCAGCATCCCCAACCAGGACTGGGGGGTGGCTGAGCAGTTCTTC | CASIPNQDWGVAEQFF
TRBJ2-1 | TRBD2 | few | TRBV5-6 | TGTGCCAGCAGCGAAGGGACTAGCGGGGGTAATGAGCAGTTCTTC | CASSEGTSGGNEQFF
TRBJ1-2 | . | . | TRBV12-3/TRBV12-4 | TGTGCCAGCAGTTTAAACTTAAGAGGCTACACCTTC | CASSLNLRGYTF
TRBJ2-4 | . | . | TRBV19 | TGTGCCAGTAGTATTGCCATAGCCAAAAACATTCAGTACTTC | CASSIAIAKNIQYF
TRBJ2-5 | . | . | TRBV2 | TGTGCCAGCAGTGTACGTCTAGAGGGGCGGGAGACCCAGTACTTC | CASSVRLEGRETQYF
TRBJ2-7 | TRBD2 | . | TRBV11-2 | TGTGCCAGCACGGGACTAGCGAGGTACGAGCAGTACTTC | CASTGLARYEQYF
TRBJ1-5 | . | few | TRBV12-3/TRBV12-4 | TGTGCCAGCAGCCCTGAAGGCCTCGAAAATCAGCCCCAGCATTTT | CASSPEGLENQPQHF
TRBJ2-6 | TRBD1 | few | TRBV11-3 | TGTGCCAGCAGCTCCTTACCCGGGACAGGGGCAAGTGACTCTGGGGCCAACGTCCTGACTTTC | CASSSLPGTGASDSGANVLTF
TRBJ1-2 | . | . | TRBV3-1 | TGTGCCAGCAGCCAGGGAGGCGCAGACAGATTAAACTTC | CASSQGGADRLNF
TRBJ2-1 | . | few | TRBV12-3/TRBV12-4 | TGTGCCAGCAGTCCAGGTGGGAGTGAGCAGTTCTTC | CASSPGGSEQFF
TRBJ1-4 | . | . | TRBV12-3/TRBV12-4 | TGTGCCAGCAGTTTAGCGGGGTATGAAAAACTGTTTTTT | CASSLAGYEKLFF
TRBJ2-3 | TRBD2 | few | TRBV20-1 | TGCAGTGCTAGTCGGATTCTAGCGGGGGGGCCAAATACGCAGTATTTT | CSASRILAGGPNTQYF
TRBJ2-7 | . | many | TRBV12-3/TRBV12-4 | TGTGCCAGCAGTATTTTCTCCTACGAGCAGTACTTC | CASSIFSYEQYF
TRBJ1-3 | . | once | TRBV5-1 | TGCGCCAGCCGCGGACTGGCCTCTGGAAACACCATATATTTT | CASRGLASGNTIYF
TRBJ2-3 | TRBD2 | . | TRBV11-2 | TGTGCCAGCGACTTGCTAGCGGGAGGTCCAGATACGCAGTATTTT | CASDLLAGGPDTQYF
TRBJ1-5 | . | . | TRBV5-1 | TGCGCCAGCAGCTTGGAGGGGAGGTCCTATAGCAATCAGCCCCAGCATTTT | CASSLEGRSYSNQPQHF
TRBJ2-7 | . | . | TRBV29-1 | TGCAGCGTTATGGAGGGTCGGAAGGACGAGCAGTACTTC | CSVMEGRKDEQYF
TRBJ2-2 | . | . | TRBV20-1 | TGCAGTGCTAGGACAGGTTGGACCGGGGAGCTGTTTTTT | CSARTGWTGELFF
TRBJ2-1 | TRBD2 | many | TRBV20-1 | TGCAGTGCTAGACAAGGACTAGACTACAATGAGCAGTTCTTC | CSARQGLDYNEQFF
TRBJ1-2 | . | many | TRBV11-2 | TGTGCCAGCAGCTTTAACCGAGGTGGTGGCTACACCTTC | CASSFNRGGGYTF
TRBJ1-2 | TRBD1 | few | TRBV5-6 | TGTGCCAGCAGCTTGGCAGGGGGCGCGGGTGGCTACACCTTC | CASSLAGGAGGYTF
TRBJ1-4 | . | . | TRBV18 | TGTGCCAGCTCACCAGTGGCGTCGGCAGTTTTAGAAAAACTGTTTTTT | CASSPVASAVLEKLFF
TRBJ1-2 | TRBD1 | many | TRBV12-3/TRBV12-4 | TGTGCCAGCAGTTTGAACAGGGGAATGGATGGCTACACCTTC | CASSLNRGMDGYTF
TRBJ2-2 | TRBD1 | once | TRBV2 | TGTGCCAGCAGAGACAGGGATAACACCGGGGAGCTGTTTTTT | CASRDRDNTGELFF
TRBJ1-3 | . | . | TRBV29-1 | TGCAGCGTTGAAGATTTGGTAAACACCATATATTTT | CSVEDLVNTIYF
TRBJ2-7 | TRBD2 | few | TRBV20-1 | TGCAGTGCTAATTTAGCGGGTACCTACGAGCAGTACTTC | CSANLAGTYEQYF
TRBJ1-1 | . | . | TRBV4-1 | TGCGCCAGCAGCCAGGTAATGGGCACTGAAGCTTTCTTT | CASSQVMGTEAFF
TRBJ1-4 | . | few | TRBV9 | TGTGCCAGCAGCGTAGCAGGGGCGGATGAAAAACTGTTTTTT | CASSVAGADEKLFF
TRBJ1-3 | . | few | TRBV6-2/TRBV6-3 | TGTGCCAGCAGTGCCGACGGCCGTGGAAACACCATATATTTT | CASSADGRGNTIYF
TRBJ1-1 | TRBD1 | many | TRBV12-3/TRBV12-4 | TGTGCCAGCAGTTCAGGGACAGGGAGGGAAGCTTTCTTT | CASSSGTGREAFF
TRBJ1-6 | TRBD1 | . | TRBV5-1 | TGCGCCAGCAGCTCCGGACAGGTGAATTCACCCCTCCACTTT | CASSSGQVNSPLHF
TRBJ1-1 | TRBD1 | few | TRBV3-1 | TGTGCCAGCAGACCCCAGGACAGGGGAAACACTGAAGCTTTCTTT | CASRPQDRGNTEAFF
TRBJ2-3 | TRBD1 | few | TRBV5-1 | TGCGCCAGCAACATAGGGGGCAAAGATACGCAGTATTTT | CASNIGGKDTQYF
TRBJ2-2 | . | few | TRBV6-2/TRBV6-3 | TGTGCCAGCAGTTACTCGGAAAGCGGCACCGGGGAGCTGTTTTTT | CASSYSESGTGELFF
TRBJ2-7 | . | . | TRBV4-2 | TGTGCCAGCAGCCAAGCCCGGACCTACGAGCAGTACTTC | CASSQARTYEQYF
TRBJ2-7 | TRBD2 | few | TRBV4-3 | TGCGCCAGCAGCCCCGGGACTAGCGGGGTTGGCGAGCAGTACTTC | CASSPGTSGVGEQYF
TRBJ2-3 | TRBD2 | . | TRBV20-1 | TGCAGTGCTAGAGTTGGTAGCGGGGATTACACAGATACGCAGTATTTT | CSARVGSGDYTDTQYF
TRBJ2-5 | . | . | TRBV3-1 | TGTGCCAGCAGCCAAGGGAGGAACTCTGCAAGGGAGACCCAGTACTTC | CASSQGRNSARETQYF